The present T cell receptor (beta chain) was sequenced within a study of control samples from healthy donors and cancer patients. The table came from immunoSEQ multiplex PCR; TCRdb's copy has only in-frame clones and leaves some out. The sample yields some 130,000 clones, over 75% seen once. The sequenced sample was blood. The clonotype originates from a man aged 40-49 years in good health.

In DNA, the CDR3 is TGCGCCAGCAGCCAAGAAATAGGGGAGCCAGGGATAGGAATATATGGCTACACCTTC. Amino acids: CASSQEIGEPGIGIYGYTF. This chain connects TRBV4-1 to TRBJ1-2; D perhaps matches TRBD1 (5 bases). Trimming took 0 bases from V and 5 from J, leaving 25 bases between them. This CDR3 contains 19 residues. The V gene's germline CDR1 is MGHRA and CDR2 YSYEKL.